The present entry profiles one T cell receptor delta chain with its context. It differs at one base from a far larger clone, so likely a read error. Per the germline V gene, CDR1 is GEAIGNYY and CDR2 is EKD. The CDR3 totals 14 residues. The data originate from a study of DNA immune sequencing with unique molecular identifiers. All 8 TRDV and 4 TRDJ genes were targeted in 32-plex amplification of genomic DNA. A 12-nucleotide UMI was added during approximately 3 barcoding PCR cycles before adapter PCR. TCRdb called clones anew from the multiplex PCR reads with CATT. Seen here are about 410 delta-chain clones, approximately 8.2% observed once, and the top ten hold approximately 57%.

The TCR sequence derives from a human donor in good health. The material sequenced was gamma-delta T cells enriched from blood buffy coat, or unenriched PBMCs (not recorded which). This chain uses TRDV2 with TRDJ1, with a tentative D call TRDD3 (6 bases). The CDR3 here is CSCDKVGDTDKLIF. The CDR3 DNA reads TGTTCCTGTGACAAAGTGGGGGACACCGATAAACTCATCTTT.